This TCR beta chain stems from a study of cytotoxic CD8 clonotypes in ibrutinib-treated CLL. Whole-study findings and limits: At progression, clonality fell back toward baseline after rising at ibrutinib response.

TCRdb's table, derived via immunoSEQ multiplex PCR, lists solely in-frame clones and lacks some. The sample consists of about 310,000 clones, around four fifths of them appearing once. The germline CDR1 and CDR2 sequences are GTSNPN and SVGIG (reference sequence). This CDR3 region has 14 residues. Trimming pared 0 bases from V and 4 bases from J, leaving 10 bases between. Concerning this clone: Its antigen is not known.

This TCR was sampled from a human donor with chronic lymphocytic leukemia. The V and J genes are TRBV30 and TRBJ1-5; D is undetermined. The sequencing used PBMCs, collected before ibrutinib treatment. CDR3 sequence (DNA): TGTGCCTGGAGTGTTCAAAGCTTAAATCAGCCCCAGCATTTT. The encoded protein is CAWSVQSLNQPQHF.